This TCR beta chain came from a study of Graves' ophthalmopathy and Graves' hyperthyroidism. Study observations and caveats: Sensitivity of roughly 64% and specificity of nearly 75% were achieved by the model that predicted ophthalmopathy progression.

As the template, RNA transcripts were used to amplify TCR beta CDR3 regions. HTBI primers served in a first-round RT-PCR, which a second-round multiplex PCR followed. TCRdb re-called the multiplex PCR reads with MiXCR, one entry per CDR3 protein. The sample contains 300,000 to 350,000 distinct CDR3 sequences, about 17% of which appear only once. At least ten counts were recorded for this clonotype. As yet, its antigen is unknown. V lost 5 bases to trimming and J lost 5 bases, with 19 bases between them. The CDR3 is 16 amino acids. Germline CDR1 SGHVS, CDR2 FQNEAQ. If patients had other autoimmune diseases, uncontrolled infections, pregnancy or lactation, they were excluded.

The sample taken for sequencing was peripheral blood. The chain has TRBV7-8 and TRBJ2-4; D perhaps matches TRBD2 (7 bases). This sequence originates from an adult man with Graves' ophthalmopathy. The CDR3 loop is CASSQMLRGLENIQYF. DNA for the CDR3: TGTGCCAGCAGCCAAATGTTGCGGGGGCTGGAAAACATTCAGTACTTC.